This entry lists 20 T cell receptor beta chains sequenced from one sample in a study of T cells in localized non-small cell lung cancer. Profiling relied on immunoSEQ multiplex PCR, and the TCRdb table lists in-frame clones only, not all of them. Among around 25,000 clones listed, approximately 84% were seen once. The material sequenced was peripheral blood, taken before any cancer treatment. Receptors originate from a male donor at least 60 years old with stage II squamous cell lung carcinoma.

J is TRBJ2-1 and V is TRBV11-1; no firm D call. The CDR3 covers 11 residues. Per the germline V gene, CDR1 is SGHAT and CDR2 is FQDESV (reference sequence). Trimming shortened V by 4 bases and J by 12 bases, and 10 bases separated the two germline ends. In DNA form, the CDR3 reads TGTGCCAGCAGCTCAAGGGTCGGGCAGTTCTTC. It encodes CASSSRVGQFF. Full variable domain (outside the CDR3, taken from reference TRBV11-1 and TRBJ2-1): EAEVAQSPRYKITEKSQAVAFWCDPISGHATLYWYRQILGQGPELLVQFQDESVVDDSQLPKDRFSAERLKGVDSTLKIQPAELGDSAMYLCASSSRVGQFFGPGTRLTVL.

The V and J genes are TRBV7-6 and TRBJ2-1; 11 bases agree with TRBD2. With 0 bases clipped from V and 4 bases from J, the junction kept 8 bases outside the gene matches. Per germline, CDR1 SGHVS and CDR2 FNYEAQ. The CDR3 runs 18 residues. The chain's CDR3 is CASSLAPTLAGGYNEQFF. The CDR3, as DNA: TGTGCCAGCAGCTTAGCACCAACGCTAGCGGGGGGTTACAATGAGCAGTTCTTC.

This sequence joins TRBV28 and TRBJ2-1; D gene unclear. V lost 4 bases and J lost 6, with 7 bases in between. CDR3 length: 12 residues. From germline, CDR1 is MDHEN and CDR2 SYDVKM. As DNA, the CDR3 is TGTGCCAGCAGTTCGCTTTTCAATGAGCAGTTCTTC. Translating gives CASSSLFNEQFF.

The rearrangement links TRBV7-9 to TRBJ2-1; D is unresolved. Between the trimmed V and J ends, which lost 1 base and 8 bases, there was a span of 18 bases. CDR1 and CDR2 (germline): SEHNR, FQNEAQ (reference sequence). The CDR3 length is 16 residues. The CDR3 coding sequence is TGTGCCAGCAGCTTAGGGGTGGCCTGGGGATCGGATGAGCAGTTCTTC. Its protein is CASSLGVAWGSDEQFF.

The chain is built from TRBV28 and TRBJ1-2; the D gene is possibly TRBD1 (6 bases). CDR1 MDHEN and CDR2 SYDVKM come from the germline V gene. This CDR3 is built from 13 residues. Trimming shortened V by 4 bases and J by 4 bases, and 10 bases separated the two germline ends. The chain's CDR3 is CASSSQGPYGYTF. In DNA, the CDR3 is TGTGCCAGCAGTTCACAGGGCCCCTATGGCTACACCTTC.

The V and J genes are TRBV6-5 and TRBJ2-7, with 11 bases identical to TRBD2. The germline gives CDR1 MNHEY, CDR2 SVGAGI. This CDR3 contains 14 residues. Trimming removed 11 bases from V and 0 bases from J; junction bases left unmatched: 6. The CDR3 reads CAVRLAGSSYEQYF. In DNA form, the CDR3 reads TGTGCCGTTAGACTAGCGGGGTCCTCCTACGAGCAGTACTTC.

The rearrangement joins TRBV19 to TRBJ1-2, with D possibly TRBD1 on 5 matching bases. The CDR3 has 13 amino acids. V lost 3 bases and J lost 7, with 12 bases in between. CDR1 and CDR2 (germline): LNHDA, SQIVND (reference sequence). CDR3 loop: CASSIPPGSGYTF. The CDR3 DNA follows: TGTGCCAGTAGTATCCCGCCAGGGAGTGGCTACACCTTC.

This chain links TRBV14 with TRBJ1-2; 8 bases align to TRBD1. V trimming: 0 bases; J trimming: 4 bases; junction bases outside the gene matches: 4. The CDR3 extends over 15 amino acids. CDR1 is SGHDN, CDR2 FVKESK, per germline. The chain's CDR3 is CASSQEDRGGYGYTF. The CDR3 bases are TGTGCCAGCAGCCAAGAAGACAGGGGAGGCTATGGCTACACCTTC. The full variable domain, its missing parts supplied by reference TRBV14 and TRBJ1-2, is EAGVTQFPSHSVIEKGQTVTLRCDPISGHDNLYWYRRVMGKEIKFLLHFVKESKQDESGMPNNRFLAERTGGTYSTLKVQPAELEDSGVYFCASSQEDRGGYGYTFGSGTRLTVV.

This chain connects TRBV7-8 to TRBJ2-5, with 8 nucleotides matching TRBD1. The closer fit of TRBJ2-7 to the DNA end suggests the J call may be wrong. The CDR3 totals 15 residues. From germline, CDR1 is SGHVS and CDR2 FQNEAQ. The CDR3 DNA reads as TGTGCCAGCAGCCCTAGACAGGGGAACGCCTACGAGCAGTACTTC. Translating gives CASSPRQGNAYEQYF.

This rearrangement joins TRBV5-4 to TRBJ2-2, with 7 bases lining up with TRBD1. Germline CDR1 is SGHNT and CDR2 is YYREEE (reference sequence). J was trimmed by 0 bases and V by 0 bases; bases with no gene match: 2. The CDR3 contains 16 residues. This chain's CDR3 is CASSLGQGANTGELFF. The CDR3 region has the DNA TGTGCCAGCAGCTTGGGGCAGGGGGCGAACACCGGGGAGCTGTTTTTT.

The chain employs TRBV9 and TRBJ2-2, with no clear D. CDR3 length: 15 residues. V was trimmed by 0 bases and J by 0 bases, leaving 6 bases between them. Germline V gene sequence: CDR1 SGDLS, CDR2 YYNGEE. CDR3 amino acids: CASSVVASNTGELFF. The CDR3 DNA reads TGTGCCAGCAGCGTAGTTGCCTCGAACACCGGGGAGCTGTTTTTT.

J is TRBJ2-7 and V is TRBV4-2; D unclear. The germline V gene has CDR1 LGHNA and CDR2 YNFKEQ. The length of the CDR3 is 15 residues. V was shortened by 0 bases and J by 3 bases, with 12 bases between the two germline ends. The CDR3 reads CASSQDLLGNYEQYF. As DNA, the CDR3 is TGTGCCAGCAGCCAAGATCTTTTGGGTAACTACGAGCAGTACTTC.

By share, this clone ranks as medium-sized. The chain carries TRBV5-4 and TRBJ1-4; no firm D call. V was cut by 0 bases and J by 3 bases, with 9 bases left in between. The CDR3 loop spans 15 amino acids. Germline loops: CDR1 SGHNT, CDR2 YYREEE (reference sequence). The CDR3 is CASSLGTDPNEKLFF. The CDR3 DNA reads as TGTGCCAGCAGCTTGGGGACGGACCCTAATGAAAAACTGTTTTTT.

This sequence joins TRBV19 and TRBJ2-2, with D possibly being TRBD1 (5 bases). Trimming shortened V by 7 bases and J by 3 bases, and 18 bases separated the two germline ends. This CDR3 is 16 amino acids long. Looked up from germline, CDR1 is LNHDA and CDR2 is SQIVND (reference sequence). CDR3 coding DNA: TGTGCCAGTAACTCGGACACAGTCTGGGACACCGGGGAGCTGTTTTTT. As protein: CASNSDTVWDTGELFF.

This clone was seen more than once but under ten times. The chain carries TRBV2 and TRBJ1-1; 7 bases agree with TRBD1. V shed 6 bases and J 8 bases; nucleotides not matched to a gene: 9. There are 13 residues in the CDR3. Germline-derived CDR1 and CDR2 are SNHLY and FYNNEI. The chain's CDR3 is CASSMGGTAEAFF. The DNA for the CDR3 is TGTGCCAGCAGCATGGGCGGGACAGCCGAAGCTTTCTTT.

The rearrangement uses TRBV11-3 and TRBJ2-2; TRBD2 might be the D (6 bases). V dropped 5 bases and J dropped 4 bases, with 11 bases sitting between them. Germline-derived CDR1 and CDR2 are SGHNT and YENEEA. The CDR3 has 14 amino acids. The CDR3 DNA sequence: TGTGCCAGCAGCCGGGACTTTGCCACCGGGGAGCTGTTTTTT. Protein sequence: CASSRDFATGELFF. Variable domain in full (rest from reference TRBV11-3 and TRBJ2-2): EAGVVQSPRYKIIEKKQPVAFWCNPISGHNTLYWYLQNLGQGPELLIRYENEEAVDDSQLPKDRFSAERLKGVDSTLKIQPAELGDSAVYLCASSRDFATGELFFGEGSRLTVL.

V usage is TRBV28 and J usage is TRBJ1-1, with 10 bases that match TRBD1. V trimming: 2 bases; J trimming: 5 bases; junction bases outside the gene matches: 5. The CDR3 consists of 15 residues. Germline-derived CDR1 and CDR2 are MDHEN and SYDVKM. The CDR3 nucleotides are TGTGCCAGCAGTTTACTAGGGACAGGGGAAACTGAAGCTTTCTTT. This encodes CASSLLGTGETEAFF. The full variable domain, in which reference TRBV28 and TRBJ1-1 provide the parts outside the CDR3, is DVKVTQSSRYLVKRTGEKVFLECVQDMDHENMFWYRQDPGLGLRLIYFSYDVKMKEKGDIPEGYSVSREKKERFSLILESASTNQTSMYLCASSLLGTGETEAFFGQGTRLTVV.

The chain uses TRBV11-2 and TRBJ1-4, with D uncertain. Germline V CDR1 and CDR2: SGHAT, FQNNGV. Trimming shortened V by 8 bases and J by 7 bases, and 20 bases separated the two germline ends. CDR3 length: 15 amino acids. The CDR3 sequence is CASRRNGGVSEKLFF. CDR3 nucleotides: TGTGCCAGCCGGAGGAACGGCGGAGTAAGTGAAAAACTGTTTTTT.

This clone was counted a single time. The rearrangement uses TRBV18 and TRBJ1-4; D gene unclear. The CDR3 spans 14 residues. From germline, CDR1 is KGHSH and CDR2 LQKENI. The V gene lost 1 base and the J gene lost 6 bases, with 9 bases spanning the gap. CDR3 bases: TGTGCCAGCTCACCACTCGTCCCTTATGAAAAACTGTTTTTT. Amino acids: CASSPLVPYEKLFF.

The J gene is TRBJ2-1, the V gene TRBV7-3; D might be TRBD2 (6 bases). The CDR3 has 15 residues. V was pared by 5 bases and J by 4 bases, with 15 bases between. CDR1 and CDR2 (germline): SGHTA, FQGTGA. This CDR3 reads CASSQEPGTYNEQFF. As DNA, the CDR3 is TGTGCCAGCAGCCAGGAGCCGGGGACTTACAATGAGCAGTTCTTC.